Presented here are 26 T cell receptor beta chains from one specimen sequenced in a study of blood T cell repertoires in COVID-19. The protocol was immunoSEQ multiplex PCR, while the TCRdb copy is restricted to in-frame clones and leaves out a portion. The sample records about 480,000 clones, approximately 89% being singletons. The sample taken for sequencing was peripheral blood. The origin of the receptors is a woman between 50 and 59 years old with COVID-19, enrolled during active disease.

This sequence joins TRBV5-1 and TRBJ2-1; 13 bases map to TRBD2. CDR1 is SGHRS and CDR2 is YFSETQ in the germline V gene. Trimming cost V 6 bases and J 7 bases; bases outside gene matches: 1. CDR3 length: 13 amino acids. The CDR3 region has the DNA TGCGCCAGCAAACTAGCGGGGGGGAATGAGCAGTTCTTC. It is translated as CASKLAGGNEQFF.

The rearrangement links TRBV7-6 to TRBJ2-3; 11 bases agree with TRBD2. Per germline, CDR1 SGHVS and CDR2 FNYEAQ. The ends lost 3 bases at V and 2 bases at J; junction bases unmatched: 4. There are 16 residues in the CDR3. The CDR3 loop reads CASSLIAGGPTDTQYF. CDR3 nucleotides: TGTGCCAGCAGCTTGATAGCGGGGGGGCCCACAGATACGCAGTATTTT.

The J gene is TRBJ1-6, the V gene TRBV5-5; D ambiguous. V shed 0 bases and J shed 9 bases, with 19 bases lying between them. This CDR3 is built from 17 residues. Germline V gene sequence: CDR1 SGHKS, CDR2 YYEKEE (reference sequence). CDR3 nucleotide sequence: TGTGCCAGCAGCTTGGTTCCGGGATACCCACCCGGTTCACCCCTCCACTTT. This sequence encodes CASSLVPGYPPGSPLHF.

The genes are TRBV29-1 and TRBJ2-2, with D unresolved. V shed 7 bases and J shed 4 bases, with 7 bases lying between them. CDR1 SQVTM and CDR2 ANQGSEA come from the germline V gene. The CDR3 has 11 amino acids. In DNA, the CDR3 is TGCAGCGCGATCAGCACCGGGGAGCTGTTTTTT. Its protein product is CSAISTGELFF.

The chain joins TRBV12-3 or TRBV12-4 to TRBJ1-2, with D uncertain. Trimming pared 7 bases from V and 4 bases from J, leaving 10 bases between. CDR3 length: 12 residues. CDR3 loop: CASTKQPYGYTF. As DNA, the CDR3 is TGTGCCAGCACCAAACAGCCCTATGGCTACACCTTC.

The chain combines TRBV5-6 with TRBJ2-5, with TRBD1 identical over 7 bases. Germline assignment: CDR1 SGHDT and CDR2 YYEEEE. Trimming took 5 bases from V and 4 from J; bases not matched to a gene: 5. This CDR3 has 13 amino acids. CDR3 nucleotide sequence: TGTGCCAGCAGTGGGACAGTTAGAGAGACCCAGTACTTC. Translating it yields CASSGTVRETQYF.

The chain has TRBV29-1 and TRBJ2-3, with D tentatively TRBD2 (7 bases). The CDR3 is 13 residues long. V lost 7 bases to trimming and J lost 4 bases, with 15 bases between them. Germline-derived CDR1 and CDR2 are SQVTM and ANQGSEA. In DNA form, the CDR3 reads TGCAGCGGCGGGGGCGGGGGCGCAGATACGCAGTATTTT. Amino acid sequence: CSGGGGGADTQYF.

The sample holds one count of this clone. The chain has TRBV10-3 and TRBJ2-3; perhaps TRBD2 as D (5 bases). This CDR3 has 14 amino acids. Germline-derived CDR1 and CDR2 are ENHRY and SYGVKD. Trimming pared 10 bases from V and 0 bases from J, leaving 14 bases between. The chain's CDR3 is CATGIHSSTDTQYF. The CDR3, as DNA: TGTGCCACGGGAATCCACTCTAGCACAGATACGCAGTATTTT.

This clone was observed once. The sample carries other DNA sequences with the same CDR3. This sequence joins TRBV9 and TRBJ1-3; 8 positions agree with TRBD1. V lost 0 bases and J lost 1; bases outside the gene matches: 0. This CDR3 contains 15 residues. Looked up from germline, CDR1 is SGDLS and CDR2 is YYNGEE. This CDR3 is CASSVGTGSGNTIYF. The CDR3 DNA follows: TGTGCCAGCAGCGTAGGGACAGGGTCTGGAAACACCATATATTTT.

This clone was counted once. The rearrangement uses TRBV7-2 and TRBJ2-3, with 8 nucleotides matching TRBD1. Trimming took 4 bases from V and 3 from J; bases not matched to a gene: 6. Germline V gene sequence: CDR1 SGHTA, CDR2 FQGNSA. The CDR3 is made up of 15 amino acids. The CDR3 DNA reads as TGTGCCAGCAGCTCTTGGACAGGGATGACAGATACGCAGTATTTT. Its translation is CASSSWTGMTDTQYF.

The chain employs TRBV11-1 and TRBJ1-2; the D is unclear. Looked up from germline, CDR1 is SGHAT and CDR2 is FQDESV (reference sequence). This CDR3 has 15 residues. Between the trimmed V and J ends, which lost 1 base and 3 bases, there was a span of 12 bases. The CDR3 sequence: CASSLDSGSHYGYTF. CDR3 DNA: TGTGCCAGCAGCTTAGACTCCGGGTCGCACTATGGCTACACCTTC.

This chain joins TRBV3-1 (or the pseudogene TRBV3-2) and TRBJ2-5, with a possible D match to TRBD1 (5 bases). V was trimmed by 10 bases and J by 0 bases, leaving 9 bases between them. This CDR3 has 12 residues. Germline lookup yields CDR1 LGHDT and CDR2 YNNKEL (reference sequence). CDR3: CATQGYQETQYF. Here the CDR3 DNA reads TGTGCCACCCAGGGTTACCAAGAGACCCAGTACTTC.

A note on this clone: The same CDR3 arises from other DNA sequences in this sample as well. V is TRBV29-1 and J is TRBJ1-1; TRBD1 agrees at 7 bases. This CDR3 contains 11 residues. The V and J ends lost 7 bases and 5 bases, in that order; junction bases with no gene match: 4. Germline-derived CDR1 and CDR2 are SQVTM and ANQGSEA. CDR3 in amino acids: CSGQGKTEAFF. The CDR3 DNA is TGCAGCGGACAGGGAAAAACTGAAGCTTTCTTT.

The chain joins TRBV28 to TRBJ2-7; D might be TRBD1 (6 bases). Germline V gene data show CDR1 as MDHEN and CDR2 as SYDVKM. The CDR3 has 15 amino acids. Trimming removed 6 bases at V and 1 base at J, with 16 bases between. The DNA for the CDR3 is TGTGCCAGCAGCTTACCTCGACAGGTTTCCTACGAGCAGTACTTC. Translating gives CASSLPRQVSYEQYF.

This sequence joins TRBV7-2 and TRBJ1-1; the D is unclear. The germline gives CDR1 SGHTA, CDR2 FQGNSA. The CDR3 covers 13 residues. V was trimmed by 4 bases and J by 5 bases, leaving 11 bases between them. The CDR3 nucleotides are TGTGCCAGCAGCTCTTCCGGGTCAACTGAAGCTTTCTTT. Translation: CASSSSGSTEAFF.

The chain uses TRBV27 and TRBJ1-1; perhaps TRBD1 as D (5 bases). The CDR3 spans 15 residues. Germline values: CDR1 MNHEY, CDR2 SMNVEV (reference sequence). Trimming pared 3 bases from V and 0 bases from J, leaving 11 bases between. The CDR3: CASSFAGTLNTEAFF. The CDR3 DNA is TGTGCCAGCAGTTTTGCCGGGACTCTGAACACTGAAGCTTTCTTT.

The CDR3 sequence: CASSLGGTVPYEQYF. The DNA of the CDR3 is TGTGCCAGCAGCTTAGGTGGGACAGTCCCCTACGAGCAGTACTTC. This chain uses TRBV11-2 with TRBJ2-7, with TRBD1 identical over 7 bases. Germline-derived CDR1 and CDR2 are SGHAT and FQNNGV. V was pared by 1 base and J by 2 bases, with 5 bases of the junction left unmatched. CDR3 size: 15 residues.

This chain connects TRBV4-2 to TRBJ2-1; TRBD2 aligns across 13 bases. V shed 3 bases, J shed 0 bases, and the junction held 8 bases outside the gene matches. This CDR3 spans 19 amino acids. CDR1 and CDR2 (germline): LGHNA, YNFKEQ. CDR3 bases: TGTGCCAGCAGCCACACGGGACTAGCGGGACGCAACTCCTACAATGAGCAGTTCTTC. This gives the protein CASSHTGLAGRNSYNEQFF.

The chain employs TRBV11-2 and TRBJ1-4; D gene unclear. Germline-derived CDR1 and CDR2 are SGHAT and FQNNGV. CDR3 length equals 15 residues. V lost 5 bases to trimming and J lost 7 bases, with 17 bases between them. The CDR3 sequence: CASSPEGGWGEKLFF. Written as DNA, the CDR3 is TGTGCCAGCAGCCCAGAAGGAGGGTGGGGTGAAAAACTGTTTTTT.

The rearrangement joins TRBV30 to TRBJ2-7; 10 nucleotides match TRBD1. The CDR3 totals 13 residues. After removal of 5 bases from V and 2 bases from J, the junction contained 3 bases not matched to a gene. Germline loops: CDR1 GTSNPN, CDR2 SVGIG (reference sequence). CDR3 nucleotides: TGTGCCTGGGGACAGGGGGACACCTACGAGCAGTACTTC. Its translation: CAWGQGDTYEQYF.

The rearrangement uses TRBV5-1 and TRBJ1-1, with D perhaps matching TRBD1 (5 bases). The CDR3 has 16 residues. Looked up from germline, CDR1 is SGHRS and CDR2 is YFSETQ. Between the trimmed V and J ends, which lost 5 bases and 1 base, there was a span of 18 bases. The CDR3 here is CASSLAYGGENTEAFF. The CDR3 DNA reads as TGCGCCAGCAGTCTGGCCTACGGGGGGGAGAACACTGAAGCTTTCTTT.

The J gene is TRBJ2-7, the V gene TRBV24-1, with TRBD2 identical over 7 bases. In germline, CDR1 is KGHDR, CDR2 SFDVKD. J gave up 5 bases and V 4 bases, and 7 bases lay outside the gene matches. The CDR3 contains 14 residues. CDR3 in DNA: TGTGCCACCAGTGACCCGAGGGGAGGGAACGAGCAGTACTTC. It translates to CATSDPRGGNEQYF.

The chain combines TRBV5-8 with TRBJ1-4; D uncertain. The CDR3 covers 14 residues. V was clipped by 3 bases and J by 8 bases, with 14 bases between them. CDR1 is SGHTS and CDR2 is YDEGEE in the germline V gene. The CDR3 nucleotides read TGTGCCAGCAGCTCTCCTTACGGAGGAGAAAAACTGTTTTTT. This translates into CASSSPYGGEKLFF.

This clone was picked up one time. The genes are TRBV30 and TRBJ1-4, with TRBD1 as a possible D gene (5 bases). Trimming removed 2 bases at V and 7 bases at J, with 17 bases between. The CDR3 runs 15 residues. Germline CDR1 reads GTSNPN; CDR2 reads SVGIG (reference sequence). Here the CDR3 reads CAWSPPQGPGEKLFF. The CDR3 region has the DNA TGTGCCTGGAGTCCACCGCAGGGTCCGGGTGAAAAACTGTTTTTT.

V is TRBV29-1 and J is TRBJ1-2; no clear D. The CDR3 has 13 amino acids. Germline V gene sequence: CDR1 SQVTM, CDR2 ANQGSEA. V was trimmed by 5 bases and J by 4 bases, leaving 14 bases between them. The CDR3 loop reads CSVRPDKSYGYTF. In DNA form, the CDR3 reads TGCAGCGTTCGCCCTGACAAGTCCTATGGCTACACCTTC.

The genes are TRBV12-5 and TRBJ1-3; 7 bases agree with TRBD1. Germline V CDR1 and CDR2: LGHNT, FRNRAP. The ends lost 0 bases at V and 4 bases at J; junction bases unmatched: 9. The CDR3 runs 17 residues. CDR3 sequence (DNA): TGTGCTAGTGGTTTGGTACAGGGGCCCTTTAGGGGAAACACCATATATTTT. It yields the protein CASGLVQGPFRGNTIYF.